Described below is a single T cell receptor beta chain sequence and its context. This sample was included in a study of blood T cell repertoires in COVID-19. On the study more broadly: Some COVID-19 samples were acute and others convalescent; all came from the United States, Italy and Spain.

The method was immunoSEQ multiplex PCR; TCRdb's version includes in-frame clones alone and lacks a portion of them. The sample holds around 340,000 clones, approximately 86% seen once. This clonotype was sampled from a woman aged 55-70 years with COVID-19, enrolled during active disease. Sequencing was done on a sample of peripheral blood.

The CDR3 is CASKLSSGARETQYF. The DNA of the CDR3 is TGCGCCAGCAAACTGTCTAGCGGGGCCCGGGAGACCCAGTACTTC. The chain employs TRBV5-1 and TRBJ2-5; TRBD2 matches 9 bases. This CDR3 contains 15 residues. V was pared by 6 bases and J by 5 bases, with 11 bases of the junction left unmatched. Germline CDR1 and CDR2: SGHRS and YFSETQ.